Sequencing of this T cell receptor (beta chain) was carried out in a study of blood T cell repertoires in COVID-19. Whole-study context: The origin of the acute and convalescent COVID-19 samples was the United States, Italy and Spain. Nucleic acid was either cDNA or gDNA, and it came from T cells, B-cell-depleted T cells, or PBMCs.

Original processing notes: The assay estimated nucleated cells by amplifying reference gene primers. TCRdb's copy holds only in-frame clones and misses some; the assay was immunoSEQ multiplex PCR. Clonal size and the V and J genes are those of that table, whereas D and trimming came from the DNA. The sample consists of over 150,000 clones, 85% to 95% of them appearing once. Germline-derived CDR1 and CDR2 are SGHRS and YFSETQ. This CDR3 contains 15 residues. Losses at the gene ends were 4 bases for V and 6 bases for J; bases not matched to a gene: 6. What was sequenced was peripheral blood. This receptor was taken from a man aged 50-59 years with acute or convalescent COVID-19. The rearrangement joins TRBV5-1 to TRBJ1-6; TRBD1 agrees at 8 bases. The CDR3 coding sequence is TGCGCCAGCAGCAGGGACAGGCCCCCTAATTCACCCCTCCACTTT. Protein sequence: CASSRDRPPNSPLHF.